One sample yielded the 5 T cell receptor beta chains listed below, sequenced in a study of control samples from healthy donors and cancer patients. Sequencing was performed with immunoSEQ multiplex PCR; in TCRdb, only in-frame clones are kept and a portion is missing. The sample has some 99,000 clones; 90% are singletons. Specimen: blood. The origin of the receptors is a human donor in good health. The donor label of this sample is uncertain.

The V call is TRBV29-1, the J call TRBJ2-3; 8 bases align to TRBD1. The germline V gene encodes CDR1 SQVTM and CDR2 ANQGSEA. V was clipped by 5 bases and J by 6 bases; unmatched bases: 4. There are 12 residues in the CDR3. In DNA form, the CDR3 reads TGCAGCGTTACTAACAGGGGGGATACGCAGTATTTT. This translates into CSVTNRGDTQYF.

The genes are TRBV6-2 or TRBV6-3 and TRBJ1-6; TRBD1 aligns across 7 bases. The CDR3 has 15 residues. Germline loops: CDR1 MNHEY, CDR2 SVGEGT. Losses at the gene ends were 2 bases for V and 8 bases for J; bases not matched to a gene: 6. The CDR3, as DNA: TGTGCCAGCAGTTACGTGGGCCAGGGGGATTCACCCCTCCACTTT. This translates into CASSYVGQGDSPLHF.

This chain links TRBV10-2 with TRBJ2-5; weak D call: TRBD1 (6 bases). Trimming removed 6 bases from V and 2 bases from J, with 7 bases in between. Germline V gene data show CDR1 as WSHSY and CDR2 as SAAADI. The CDR3 extends over 12 amino acids. CDR3 loop: CASRQGQETQYF. The CDR3 DNA reads as TGCGCCAGCAGACAGGGACAAGAGACCCAGTACTTC.

The rearrangement links TRBV11-1 to TRBJ2-1, with a possible D match to TRBD2 (6 bases). V was cut by 5 bases and J by 10 bases, with 21 bases left in between. From germline, CDR1 is SGHAT and CDR2 FQDESV (reference sequence). This CDR3 is built from 15 residues. CDR3 sequence (DNA): TGTGCCAGCAGCCCACCGGGAGCGCCTGGAAAGGAGCAGTTCTTC. Protein product: CASSPPGAPGKEQFF.

This clone showed up just a few times. The J gene is TRBJ2-1, the V gene TRBV7-9, with D unresolved. Trimming shortened V by 5 bases and J by 4 bases, and 9 bases separated the two germline ends. Germline lookup yields CDR1 SEHNR and CDR2 FQNEAQ (reference sequence). CDR3 length: 13 residues. The CDR3 is CASSTTGYNEQFF. CDR3 in DNA: TGTGCCAGCAGCACTACTGGATACAATGAGCAGTTCTTC.